The present TCR beta chain was sequenced within a study of blood T cell repertoires in COVID-19. The V gene end was trimmed by 3 bases and the J gene end by 13 bases; junction bases not matched to a gene: 7. The germline V gene encodes CDR1 WSHSY and CDR2 SAAADI. The CDR3 spans 13 residues. Study members were between about 18 and 90 years old and lived in 20 to 25 US regions. Cohorts were assigned according to the clinical history that participants reported. Some clones are missing from TCRdb's copy, which holds only in-frame ones; the method was immunoSEQ multiplex PCR. The sample has around 330,000 clones, about 92% seen once; the top ten hold around 2.5%. This clone occurred once.

The receptor was isolated from a man aged 60 to 75 who had recovered from COVID-19. V usage is TRBV10-2 and J usage is TRBJ1-4; 8 bases are a match to TRBD1. Sequencing input: PBMCs or T cells enriched from blood (not recorded which). The CDR3 sequence is CASSEGDGTGLFF. The CDR3, as DNA: TGCGCCAGCAGTGAAGGGGATGGGACAGGACTGTTTTTT.